This TCR beta chain was sequenced in a study of shared clonotypes between healthy human individuals. The wider study: Plates per donor: three CD4 naive, three CD4 memory, two CD8 naive, one CD8 memory.

Germline values: CDR1 LGHNA, CDR2 YSLEER. This CDR3 is built from 15 residues. V was clipped by 0 bases and J by 7 bases; unmatched bases: 5. Study-level points and caveats: The four-donor shared clonotypes exceeded non-shared clonotypes in generation probability, with non-shared ones scoring lower. Richness estimates generally favored naive over memory subsets. The small donor group covered limited genetic and exposure diversity.

Only in-frame clones appear in the TCRdb table, and some are missing; sequencing was by immunoSEQ multiplex PCR. The data contain about 2 million clones, about 95% of them singletons. In the naive CD8 group, cells lacked CD45RO and were positively selected for CCR7, so terminally differentiated effector memory CD45RA+ cells were left out. With regard to this clone: Antigen specificity is unknown.

The chain carries TRBV4-3 and TRBJ2-7, with TRBD1 identical over 11 bases. The sequencing sample was made of naive CD8+ T cells sorted from blood. The sequence derives from a young man in good health. The DNA of the CDR3 is TGCGCCAGCAGCCAAGATGGGGACAGGGGGGATGAGCAGTACTTC. This encodes CASSQDGDRGDEQYF.